One and the same sample provided the 3 T cell receptor beta chains below, sequenced in a study of blood T cells in healthy people across ages. With a J-beta primer mix and a sample-barcoded 5' primer, a second PCR ran about 6 to 11 cycles. TCRdb re-derived calls from the 5' RACE reads in MiXCR, one entry per CDR3 protein. This table has about 1.8 million distinct CDR3 sequences, approximately 50% appearing once. The sequencing sample was made of blood. These receptors all come from a woman between 40 and 55 years old in good health.

This rearrangement joins TRBV20-1 to TRBJ2-1, with D perhaps being TRBD1 or TRBD2 (6 bases each). Germline CDR1 reads DFQATT; CDR2 reads SNEGSKA (reference sequence). V lost 5 bases and J lost 6, with 17 bases in between. The CDR3 has 14 residues. The CDR3: CSAELGGGINEQFF. DNA for the CDR3: TGCAGTGCTGAACTAGGAGGGGGGATCAATGAGCAGTTCTTC.

The gene calls are TRBV7-2 and TRBJ2-3, with 7 bases matching TRBD1. This CDR3 is 17 amino acids long. CDR1 is SGHTA, CDR2 FQGNSA, per germline. Germline trimming cut 2 bases from V and 5 bases from J; bases unmatched to any gene: 13. The CDR3 reads CASSLTPTGKRIDTQYF. Here the CDR3 DNA reads TGTGCCAGCAGCTTAACTCCGACAGGGAAGCGGATAGATACGCAGTATTTT.

V gene TRBV20-1 combines with J gene TRBJ2-4, with TRBD1 matching 9 bases. Judging by the DNA end, TRBJ2-7 fits better; the J call may be wrong. The germline gives CDR1 DFQATT, CDR2 SNEGSKA (reference sequence). The CDR3 spans 14 residues. The CDR3 sequence is CSARRGQGGDEQYF. The CDR3 DNA sequence: TGCAGTGCTAGAAGGGGACAGGGAGGGGACGAGCAGTACTTC.